These T cell receptor beta chains were read from a single sample in a study of identical twins. TCRdb recomputed calls from the 5' RACE reads with MiXCR, one row per CDR3 protein. The sample shows hundreds of thousands of distinct CDR3 sequences, roughly 6% of them seen only once. Sequencing used naive T cells sorted from blood. These TCRs come from a man aged 18 to 29 in good health. Each CDR3 is given with its conserved first and last residue. For some rows the clone size is stated as once, few or many, or as a class when expanded; others skip it.

cdr3_aa,j_call,clone_size,v_call
CASSSRRVPLLSGANVLTF,TRBJ2-6,many,TRBV6-5
CSASEASGGPQHF,TRBJ1-5,many,TRBV20-1
CASSPFPPTEAFF,TRBJ1-1,many,TRBV5-1
CASSLGWTSGKRDYNEQFF,TRBJ2-1,many,TRBV5-1
CASSYGGLNQETQYF,TRBJ2-5,many,TRBV6-5
CAWSEPAGPDYNEQFF,TRBJ2-1,few,TRBV30
CASSHFGGTGELFF,TRBJ2-2,many,TRBV12-3/TRBV12-4
CASSPPGDIYGYTF,TRBJ1-2,few,TRBV5-1
CASSYNLPATGELFF,TRBJ2-2,-,TRBV6-5
CASSNSSINYGYTF,TRBJ1-2,-,TRBV18
CASSTSGQRNIQYF,TRBJ2-4,many,TRBV5-1
CASSLNDRDKQFF,TRBJ2-1,many,TRBV12-3/TRBV12-4
CASSLEGWNDNEQFF,TRBJ2-1,few,TRBV27
CSATTQGNTGELFF,TRBJ2-2,many,TRBV20-1
CAISELQGKDTQYF,TRBJ2-3,few,TRBV10-3
CSVDGGEGTDTQYF,TRBJ2-3,many,TRBV29-1
CSARDPGGELFF,TRBJ2-2,many,TRBV20-1
CASSYSKASSYNSPLHF,TRBJ1-6,many,TRBV6-5
CASRPQGSNTEAFF,TRBJ1-1,many,TRBV6-1
CASSPQGFDMQYF,TRBJ2-3,-,TRBV18
CASSQDRVGRVLAGGFDEQFF,TRBJ2-1,many,TRBV4-1
CASSELADYEQYF,TRBJ2-7,few,TRBV2
CASSEAGVGTDTQYF,TRBJ2-3,few,TRBV9
CASSYQTGTGVRMVDNEQFF,TRBJ2-1,-,TRBV6-2/TRBV6-3
CAWEAASSYNEQFF,TRBJ2-1,few,TRBV30
CSVVGARTEAFF,TRBJ1-1,-,TRBV29-1
CASRQRLAGGGDTQYF,TRBJ2-3,many,TRBV5-1
CASSSNRGSPLHF,TRBJ1-6,-,TRBV6-1
CASSASSGRADEQYF,TRBJ2-7,many,TRBV9